Below, 19 T cell receptor beta chains from the same sample are listed, as sequenced in a study of T-cell reconstitution after alpha-beta-depleted transplantation in children. Preparing the TCRbeta library involved the use of unique molecular identifiers. TCRdb itself ran the PCR reads through MiXCR, one entry per CDR3 protein. This table has about 830,000 distinct CDR3 sequences, 16% appearing once. The sequences come from PBMCs, mostly from graft donor cells, collected 360 days after TCRalphabeta/CD19-depleted stem cell transplant. These receptors were taken from a male patient aged 10 to 17 who had a stem cell transplant for acute lymphoblastic leukemia, so the T cells may come from the graft donor.

This clonotype was counted only a few times. V gene TRBV7-3 combines with J gene TRBJ2-7; D is possibly TRBD2 (6 bases). Trimming removed 1 base at V and 6 bases at J, with 16 bases between. Germline V gene lookup returns CDR1 SGHTA and CDR2 FQGTGA. The CDR3 is 15 amino acids. CDR3 DNA: TGTGCCAGCAGCTTAAACGGGACTCCAGGGAGCGAGCAGTACTTC. As protein: CASSLNGTPGSEQYF.

This clonotype turned up a few times. J is TRBJ1-1 and V is TRBV4-1; D gene uncertain. Germline assignment: CDR1 MGHRA and CDR2 YSYEKL. CDR3 length equals 14 residues. Trimming cost V 2 bases and J 0 bases, with 7 bases left between them. The CDR3 reads CASSQFRLNTEAFF. The DNA for the CDR3 is TGCGCCAGCAGCCAATTCAGGTTGAACACTGAAGCTTTCTTT.

This clonotype was counted at least ten times. The chain combines TRBV7-9 with TRBJ2-5; 9 bases are shared with TRBD1. Germline loops: CDR1 SEHNR, CDR2 FQNEAQ (reference sequence). The junction had 4 bases not matched to a gene; V was cut back by 3 bases and J by 2 bases. The CDR3 is 15 residues long. The DNA of the CDR3 is TGTGCCAGCAGCTTCGGCGGGACAGGGCAAGAGACCCAGTACTTC. This translates into CASSFGGTGQETQYF.

The rearrangement uses TRBV29-1 and TRBJ2-7; D call uncertain. This CDR3 has 13 amino acids. Germline values: CDR1 SQVTM, CDR2 ANQGSEA. Deletions cut 7 bases from V and 2 bases from J, with 15 bases between. CDR3 sequence reads: CSASLPSAYEQYF. In DNA, the CDR3 is TGCAGCGCATCGCTCCCCAGCGCCTACGAGCAGTACTTC.

V is TRBV4-1 and J is TRBJ2-1; no clear D gene. Trimming took off 3 bases at V and 0 bases at J, with 9 bases between the two ends. This CDR3 comprises 15 residues. CDR1 and CDR2 from the germline V gene are MGHRA and YSYEKL. CDR3 coding DNA: TGCGCCAGCAGCCATGGGGTTAGCTCCTACAATGAGCAGTTCTTC. It is translated as CASSHGVSSYNEQFF.

The chain has TRBV5-1 and TRBJ1-1; 9 bases are shared with TRBD1. Trimming at V came to 1 base and at J to 2 bases, leaving 9 bases not matched to a gene. Germline values: CDR1 SGHRS, CDR2 YFSETQ. The CDR3 is made up of 17 amino acids. The CDR3: CASSLLRGQGSNTEAFF. Written as DNA, the CDR3 is TGCGCCAGCAGCTTGTTAAGGGGACAGGGAAGTAACACTGAAGCTTTCTTT. Drawing the rest from reference TRBV5-1 and TRBJ1-1, the complete variable domain is KAGVTQTPRYLIKTRGQQVTLSCSPISGHRSVSWYQQTPGQGLQFLFEYFSETQRNKGNFPGRFSGRQFSNSRSEMNVSTLELGDSALYLCASSLLRGQGSNTEAFFGQGTRLTVV.

The chain has TRBV5-1 and TRBJ1-2; D gene unclear. The CDR3 runs 13 residues. Germline V gene sequence: CDR1 SGHRS, CDR2 YFSETQ. The ends were cut back, 4 bases at V and 4 bases at J, with 11 bases in the middle. This CDR3 reads CASSEVGGYGYTF. The CDR3 DNA sequence: TGCGCCAGCAGCGAGGTTGGAGGCTATGGCTACACCTTC.

The rearrangement links TRBV2 to TRBJ1-5, with D unresolved. Trimming pared 4 bases from V and 4 bases from J, leaving 11 bases between. This CDR3 contains 14 residues. Looked up from germline, CDR1 is SNHLY and CDR2 is FYNNEI. This chain's CDR3 is CASSAVGRNQPQHF. In DNA form, the CDR3 reads TGTGCCAGCAGTGCGGTAGGAAGAAATCAGCCCCAGCATTTT. Together with reference TRBV2 and TRBJ1-5, the CDR3 gives the full variable domain: EPEVTQTPSHQVTQMGQEVILRCVPISNHLYFYWYRQILGQKVEFLVSFYNNEISEKSEIFDDQFSVERPDGSNFTLKIRSTKLEDSAMYFCASSAVGRNQPQHFGDGTRLSIL.

The chain joins TRBV3-1 to TRBJ1-3; TRBD1 might be the D (6 bases). Per the germline V gene, CDR1 is LGHDT and CDR2 is YNNKEL (reference sequence). The V and J ends lost 5 bases and 4 bases respectively, with 15 bases between them. The CDR3 totals 15 residues. CDR3 region: CASSTRAGAGNTIYF. The CDR3 bases are TGTGCCAGCAGCACCCGGGCAGGGGCCGGAAACACCATATATTTT.

The V and J genes are TRBV7-8 and TRBJ2-1; TRBD2 is a possible D gene (6 bases). Per germline, CDR1 SGHVS and CDR2 FQNEAQ. With 2 bases removed from V and 0 bases from J, the gap between germline ends came to 14 bases. The CDR3 is 17 amino acids. The CDR3 reads CASSLQRVPSSYNEQFF. DNA for the CDR3: TGTGCCAGCAGCTTACAGCGGGTGCCCAGCTCCTACAATGAGCAGTTCTTC.

This clonotype has just a few counts. V gene TRBV4-2 combines with J gene TRBJ2-7, with 9 bases matching TRBD2. Unmatched junction bases numbered 4, after V lost 1 base and J lost 3 bases. Germline V gene data show CDR1 as LGHNA and CDR2 as YNFKEQ. CDR3 size: 15 residues. The CDR3 region is CASSQVLTSGYEQYF. The CDR3 bases are TGTGCCAGCAGCCAAGTATTGACTAGCGGCTACGAGCAGTACTTC.

This chain connects TRBV3-1 to TRBJ2-7; D possibly corresponds to TRBD1 (6 bases). The V end lost 1 base, the J end lost 0 bases, and 13 bases lay between the germline ends. Germline CDR1 is LGHDT and CDR2 is YNNKEL (reference sequence). The CDR3 is 16 amino acids. The CDR3 DNA reads TGTGCCAGCAGCCAAGTTTCCAGGGGTCCCTCCTACGAGCAGTACTTC. Protein product: CASSQVSRGPSYEQYF.

The gene calls are TRBV10-3 and TRBJ2-7; a possible D gene is TRBD2 (6 bases). This CDR3 contains 17 residues. The V end lost 2 bases, the J end lost 2 bases, and 19 bases lay between the germline ends. Germline V CDR1 and CDR2: ENHRY, SYGVKD. The CDR3 sequence: CAISEAFSGGGTYEQYF. In DNA, the CDR3 is TGTGCCATCAGTGAGGCCTTCAGTGGCGGAGGGACCTACGAGCAGTACTTC.

A few counts support this clonotype. One end of the junction varies from germline; a read error may be responsible. V is TRBV4-2 and J is TRBJ2-7, with 9 bases identical to TRBD2. The length of the CDR3 is 16 residues. Per germline, CDR1 LGHNA and CDR2 YNFKEQ. The CDR3 protein is CASSKELGLASYEQYF. CDR3 DNA sequence: TGTGCCAGCAGCAAAGAACTTGGACTAGCGAGTTACGAGCAGTACTTC.

This clonotype was counted a few times. The gene calls are TRBV7-6 and TRBJ1-2, with D perhaps TRBD1 (6 bases). Germline CDR1 reads SGHVS; CDR2 reads FNYEAQ. The CDR3 totals 19 residues. V shed 5 bases and J shed 8 bases, with 33 bases lying between them. CDR3 in DNA: TGTGCCAGCAGCCGATCGCCAGGGGATCTATCCGACCTCCTAGGGGGCTACACCTTC. Its protein product is CASSRSPGDLSDLLGGYTF.

The V gene is TRBV29-1, the J gene TRBJ2-2; D is unclear. The CDR3 extends over 12 amino acids. Germline values: CDR1 SQVTM, CDR2 ANQGSEA. V was trimmed by 4 bases and J by 8 bases, leaving 11 bases between them. CDR3 region: CSVAVTAGELFF. Here the CDR3 DNA reads TGCAGCGTTGCCGTTACCGCGGGGGAGCTGTTTTTT.

The chain carries TRBV27 and TRBJ2-7; 7 bases fit TRBD1. The CDR3 runs 15 residues. J was trimmed by 3 bases and V by 5 bases; bases with no gene match: 10. CDR1 is MNHEY and CDR2 is SMNVEV in the germline V gene (reference sequence). The CDR3 protein is CASSLKGGGNYEQYF. CDR3 nucleotides: TGTGCCAGCAGTCTAAAAGGGGGCGGCAACTACGAGCAGTACTTC.

This clonotype appeared a few times. This rearrangement joins TRBV15 to TRBJ2-2; D is unresolved. Germline V gives CDR1 LNHNV, CDR2 YYDKDF (reference sequence). Trimming stripped 4 bases from V and 1 base from J, with 7 bases between. CDR3 length equals 14 residues. CDR3 bases: TGTGCCACCAGCATAACGCGGAACACCGGGGAGCTGTTTTTT. This encodes CATSITRNTGELFF.

The CDR3 DNA sequence: TGTGCCAGCACCGGGGGGCGAACTCCCTACGAGCAGTACTTC. This sequence encodes CASTGGRTPYEQYF. This rearrangement joins TRBV2 to TRBJ2-7, with D perhaps matching TRBD2 (7 bases). The germline CDR1 and CDR2 sequences are SNHLY and FYNNEI. CDR3 length: 14 residues. V lost 7 bases and J lost 2, with 15 bases in between. Full variable domain (remainder filled in from reference TRBV2 and TRBJ2-7): EPEVTQTPSHQVTQMGQEVILRCVPISNHLYFYWYRQILGQKVEFLVSFYNNEISEKSEIFDDQFSVERPDGSNFTLKIRSTKLEDSAMYFCASTGGRTPYEQYFGPGTRLTVT.